This T cell receptor (beta chain) was captured in a study of PD-L1 blockade in urothelial cancer. At the level of the study: Atezolizumab at 1,200 mg intravenously every 3 weeks was started by patients in the mid-2010s. Blood analysis occurred 3 weeks (second dose) and 6 weeks after treatment start.

Synthetic templates analogous to TCR were spiked into all PCRs individually. The data were produced by immunoSEQ multiplex PCR, yet TCRdb's version contains in-frame clones alone and is incomplete. The data contain approximately 86,000 clones, over 80% of them singletons. Deletions cut 6 bases from V and 0 bases from J, with 14 bases between. The CDR3 contains 15 residues. Germline V gene lookup returns CDR1 MDHEN and CDR2 SYDVKM. The sample's time point: pretreatment peripheral blood. Locally advanced or metastatic urothelial carcinoma was diagnosed in the patients. This TCR was sampled from a man aged 35-49 years with urothelial cancer. The sequencing here drew on PBMCs, taken around atezolizumab (anti-PD-L1) treatment. V gene TRBV28 combines with J gene TRBJ1-1, with TRBD1 as a possible D gene (5 bases). CDR3 DNA sequence: TGTGCCAGCAGAACCGGGGGGTATATGAACACTGAAGCTTTCTTT. It encodes CASRTGGYMNTEAFF.